One T cell receptor (beta chain) is described in this entry. The sample originates from a study of shared clonotypes between healthy human individuals. Trimming stripped 3 bases from V and 7 bases from J, with 16 bases between. CDR1 SGHAT and CDR2 FQDESV come from the germline V gene (reference sequence). This CDR3 comprises 15 residues. TCRdb's copy holds only in-frame clones and misses some; the assay was immunoSEQ multiplex PCR. The sample holds fewer than 3 million clones, 92% seen once. CD4+ cells underwent separation, giving CD45RA+ naive and CD45RA-negative memory subsets. The rearrangement uses TRBV11-1 and TRBJ2-1; D perhaps matches TRBD2 (6 bases). What was sequenced was naive CD4+ T cells from PBMCs. Sample subset: CD45RA+ positively selected. This sequence originates from a man in his late teens or twenties in good health. Some clones in this sample may be carry-over from other donors' samples. CDR3 residues: CASSFSGTMGNEQFF. The CDR3 bases are TGTGCCAGCAGCTTTAGCGGAACAATGGGGAATGAGCAGTTCTTC.